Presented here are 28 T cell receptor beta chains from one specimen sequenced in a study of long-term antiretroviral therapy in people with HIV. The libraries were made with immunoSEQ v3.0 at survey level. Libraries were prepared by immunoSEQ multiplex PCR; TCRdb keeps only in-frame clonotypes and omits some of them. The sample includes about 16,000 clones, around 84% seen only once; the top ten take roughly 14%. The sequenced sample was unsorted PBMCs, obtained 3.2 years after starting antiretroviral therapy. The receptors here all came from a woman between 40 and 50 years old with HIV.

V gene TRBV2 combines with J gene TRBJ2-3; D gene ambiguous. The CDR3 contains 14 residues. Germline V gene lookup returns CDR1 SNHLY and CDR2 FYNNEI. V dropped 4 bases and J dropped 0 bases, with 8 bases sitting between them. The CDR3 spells CASSGTGSTDTQYF. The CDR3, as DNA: TGTGCCAGCAGTGGGACCGGGAGCACAGATACGCAGTATTTT.

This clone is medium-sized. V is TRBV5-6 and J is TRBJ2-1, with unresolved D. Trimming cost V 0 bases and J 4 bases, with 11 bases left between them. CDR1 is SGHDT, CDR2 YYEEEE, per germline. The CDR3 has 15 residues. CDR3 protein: CASSLERWPYNEQFF. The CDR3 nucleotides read TGTGCCAGCAGCTTGGAAAGGTGGCCGTACAATGAGCAGTTCTTC.

The CDR3 protein is CASSLWDPSHEQYF. The CDR3 nucleotides read TGTGCCAGCAGCTTATGGGACCCTTCCCACGAGCAGTACTTC. This chain connects TRBV7-9 to TRBJ2-5; the D gene could be TRBD1 or TRBD2 (5 bases each). The J call is doubtful: the DNA matches TRBJ2-7 better. Germline values: CDR1 SEHNR, CDR2 FQNEAQ (reference sequence). This CDR3 has 14 residues.

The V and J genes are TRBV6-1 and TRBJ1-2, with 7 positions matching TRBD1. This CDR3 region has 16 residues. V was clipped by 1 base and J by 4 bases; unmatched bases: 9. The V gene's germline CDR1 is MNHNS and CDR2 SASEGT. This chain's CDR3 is CASSEEVRDSLYGYTF. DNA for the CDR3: TGTGCCAGCAGTGAAGAGGTACGGGACAGTCTCTATGGCTACACCTTC.

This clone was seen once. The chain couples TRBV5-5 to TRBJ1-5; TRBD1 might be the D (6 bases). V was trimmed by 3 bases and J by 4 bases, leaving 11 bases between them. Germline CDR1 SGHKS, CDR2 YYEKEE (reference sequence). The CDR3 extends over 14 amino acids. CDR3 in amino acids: CASSWEGGNQPQHF. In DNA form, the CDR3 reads TGTGCCAGCAGCTGGGAGGGGGGGAATCAGCCCCAGCATTTT. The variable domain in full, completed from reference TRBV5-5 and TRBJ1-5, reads DAGVTQSPTHLIKTRGQQVTLRCSPISGHKSVSWYQQVLGQGPQFIFQYYEKEERGRGNFPDRFSARQFPNYSSELNVNALLLGDSALYLCASSWEGGNQPQHFGDGTRLSIL.

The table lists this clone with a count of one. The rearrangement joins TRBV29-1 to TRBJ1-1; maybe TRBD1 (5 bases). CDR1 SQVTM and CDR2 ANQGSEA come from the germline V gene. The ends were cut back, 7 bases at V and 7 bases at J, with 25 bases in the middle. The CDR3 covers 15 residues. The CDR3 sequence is CSASAGRGTAVEAFF. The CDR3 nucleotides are TGCAGCGCTTCAGCGGGGCGGGGAACAGCCGTTGAAGCTTTCTTT.

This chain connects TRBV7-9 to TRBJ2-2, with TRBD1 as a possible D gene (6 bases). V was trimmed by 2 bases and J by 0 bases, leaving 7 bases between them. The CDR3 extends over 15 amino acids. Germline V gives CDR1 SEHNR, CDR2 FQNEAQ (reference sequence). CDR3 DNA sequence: TGTGCCAGCAGCTTAAGGACAGCGAACACCGGGGAGCTGTTTTTT. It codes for CASSLRTANTGELFF.

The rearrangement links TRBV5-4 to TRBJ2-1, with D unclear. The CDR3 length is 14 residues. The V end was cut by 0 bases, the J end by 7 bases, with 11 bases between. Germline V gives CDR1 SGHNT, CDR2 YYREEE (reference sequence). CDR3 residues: CASSLEGFGNEQFF. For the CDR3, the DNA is TGTGCCAGCAGCTTGGAAGGTTTCGGGAATGAGCAGTTCTTC.

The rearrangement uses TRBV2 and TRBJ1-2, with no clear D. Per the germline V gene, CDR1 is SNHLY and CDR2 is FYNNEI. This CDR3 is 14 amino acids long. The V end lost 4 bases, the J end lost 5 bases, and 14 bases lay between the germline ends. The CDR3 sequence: CASSVRQVGYGYTF. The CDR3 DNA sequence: TGTGCCAGCAGTGTCCGACAAGTCGGGTATGGCTACACCTTC.

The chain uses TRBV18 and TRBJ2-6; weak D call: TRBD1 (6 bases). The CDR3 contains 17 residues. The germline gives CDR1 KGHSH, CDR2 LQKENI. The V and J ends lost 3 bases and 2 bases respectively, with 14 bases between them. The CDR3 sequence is CASSPGTGTPGANVLTF. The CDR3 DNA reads TGTGCCAGCTCACCGGGTACAGGGACCCCTGGGGCCAACGTCCTGACTTTC.

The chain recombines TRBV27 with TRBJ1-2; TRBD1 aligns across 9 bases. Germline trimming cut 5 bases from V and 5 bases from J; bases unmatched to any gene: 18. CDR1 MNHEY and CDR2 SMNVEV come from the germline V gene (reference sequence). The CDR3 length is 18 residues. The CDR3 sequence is CASSQPVTTGGPPYGYTF. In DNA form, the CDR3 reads TGTGCCAGCAGTCAGCCGGTAACGACAGGGGGTCCTCCTTATGGCTACACCTTC.

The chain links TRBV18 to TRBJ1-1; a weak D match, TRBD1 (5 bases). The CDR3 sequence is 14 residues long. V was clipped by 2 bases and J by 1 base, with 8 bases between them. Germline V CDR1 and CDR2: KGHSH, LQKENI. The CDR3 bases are TGTGCCAGCTCACCAGGGGCAGGGAACACTGAAGCTTTCTTT. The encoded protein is CASSPGAGNTEAFF.

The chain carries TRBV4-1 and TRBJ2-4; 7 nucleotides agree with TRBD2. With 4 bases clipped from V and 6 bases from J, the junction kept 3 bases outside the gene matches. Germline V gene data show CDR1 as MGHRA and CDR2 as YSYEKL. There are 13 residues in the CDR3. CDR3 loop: CASSPSSGNIQYF. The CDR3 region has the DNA TGCGCCAGCAGCCCGTCTAGCGGAAACATTCAGTACTTC.

The CDR3 protein is CASSEFGGDGELFF. CDR3 DNA: TGTGCCAGCAGTGAATTTGGAGGGGATGGGGAGCTGTTTTTT. V is TRBV25-1 and J is TRBJ2-2, with a weak D call TRBD2 (6 bases). Germline loops: CDR1 MGHDK, CDR2 SYGVNS. Trimming took off 1 base at V and 8 bases at J, with 11 bases between the two ends. There are 14 residues in the CDR3.

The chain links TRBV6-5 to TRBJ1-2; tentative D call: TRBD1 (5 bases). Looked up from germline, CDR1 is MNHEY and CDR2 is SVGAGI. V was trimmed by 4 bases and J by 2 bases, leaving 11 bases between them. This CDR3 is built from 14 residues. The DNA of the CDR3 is TGTGCCAGCAGTTCCTTGGCAGGGAACTATGGCTACACCTTC. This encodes CASSSLAGNYGYTF.

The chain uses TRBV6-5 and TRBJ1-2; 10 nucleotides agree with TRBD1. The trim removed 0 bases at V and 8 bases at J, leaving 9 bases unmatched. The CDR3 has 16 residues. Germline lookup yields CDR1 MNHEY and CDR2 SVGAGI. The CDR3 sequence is CASSYSRTGGLTGYTF. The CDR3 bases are TGTGCCAGCAGTTACTCCCGGACAGGGGGTCTGACAGGCTACACCTTC.

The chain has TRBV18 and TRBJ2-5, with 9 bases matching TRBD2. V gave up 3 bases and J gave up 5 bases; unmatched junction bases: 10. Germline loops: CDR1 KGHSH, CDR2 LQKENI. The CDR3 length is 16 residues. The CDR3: CASSPPGRGGPETQYF. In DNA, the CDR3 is TGTGCCAGCTCACCGCCCGGGCGGGGGGGCCCGGAGACCCAGTACTTC.

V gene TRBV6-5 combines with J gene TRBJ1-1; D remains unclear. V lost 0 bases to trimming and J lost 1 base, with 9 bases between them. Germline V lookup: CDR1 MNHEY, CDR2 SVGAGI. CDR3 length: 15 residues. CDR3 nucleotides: TGTGCCAGCAGTTACTCTTTAGGAAGGAACACTGAAGCTTTCTTT. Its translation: CASSYSLGRNTEAFF.

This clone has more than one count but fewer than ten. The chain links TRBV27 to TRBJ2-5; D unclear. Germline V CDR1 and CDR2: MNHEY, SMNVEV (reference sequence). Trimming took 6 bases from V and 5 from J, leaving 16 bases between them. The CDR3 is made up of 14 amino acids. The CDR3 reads CASSPYPVWETQYF. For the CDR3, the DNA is TGTGCCAGCAGCCCCTACCCAGTCTGGGAGACCCAGTACTTC.

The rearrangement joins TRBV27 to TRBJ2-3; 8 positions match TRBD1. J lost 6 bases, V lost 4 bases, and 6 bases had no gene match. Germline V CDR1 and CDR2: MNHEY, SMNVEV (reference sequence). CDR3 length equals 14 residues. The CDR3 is CASSWGQERDTQYF. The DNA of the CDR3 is TGTGCCAGCAGTTGGGGACAGGAACGGGATACGCAGTATTTT.

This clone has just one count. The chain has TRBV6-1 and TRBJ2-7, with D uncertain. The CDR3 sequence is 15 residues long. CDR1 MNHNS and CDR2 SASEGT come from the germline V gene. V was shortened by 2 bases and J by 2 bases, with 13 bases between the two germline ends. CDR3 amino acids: CASSESLMDPYEQYF. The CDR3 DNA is TGTGCCAGCAGTGAAAGTTTGATGGACCCCTACGAGCAGTACTTC.

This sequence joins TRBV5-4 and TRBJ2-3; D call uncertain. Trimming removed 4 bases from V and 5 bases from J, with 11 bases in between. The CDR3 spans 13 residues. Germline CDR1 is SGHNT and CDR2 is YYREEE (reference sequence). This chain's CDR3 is CASSPIGLDTQYF. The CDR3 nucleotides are TGTGCCAGCAGCCCAATCGGATTAGATACGCAGTATTTT.

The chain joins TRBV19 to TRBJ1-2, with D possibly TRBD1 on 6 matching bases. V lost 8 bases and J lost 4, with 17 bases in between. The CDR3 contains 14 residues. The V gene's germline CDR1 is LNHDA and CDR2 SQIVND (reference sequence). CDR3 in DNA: TGTGCCAGTGCTTCTAGGGGGGGCGGCTATGGCTACACCTTC. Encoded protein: CASASRGGGYGYTF.

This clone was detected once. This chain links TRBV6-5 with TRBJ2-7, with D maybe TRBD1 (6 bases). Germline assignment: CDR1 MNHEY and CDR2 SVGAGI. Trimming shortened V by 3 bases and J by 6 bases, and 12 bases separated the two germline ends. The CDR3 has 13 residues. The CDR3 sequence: CASSYAGAGEQYF. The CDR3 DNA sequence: TGTGCCAGCAGTTATGCAGGGGCAGGCGAGCAGTACTTC.

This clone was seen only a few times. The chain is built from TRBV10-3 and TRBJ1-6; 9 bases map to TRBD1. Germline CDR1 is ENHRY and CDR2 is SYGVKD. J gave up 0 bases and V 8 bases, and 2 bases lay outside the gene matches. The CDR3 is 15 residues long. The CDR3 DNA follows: TGTGCCATCGGACAGGGGAGCTCCTATAATTCACCCCTCCACTTT. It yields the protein CAIGQGSSYNSPLHF.

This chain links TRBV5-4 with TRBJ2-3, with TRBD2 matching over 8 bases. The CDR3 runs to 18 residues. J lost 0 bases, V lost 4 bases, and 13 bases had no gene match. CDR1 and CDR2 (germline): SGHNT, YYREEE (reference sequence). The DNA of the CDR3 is TGTGCCAGCAGCCAAGTTTCGGGGGGGCCGCACAGCACAGATACGCAGTATTTT. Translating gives CASSQVSGGPHSTDTQYF.

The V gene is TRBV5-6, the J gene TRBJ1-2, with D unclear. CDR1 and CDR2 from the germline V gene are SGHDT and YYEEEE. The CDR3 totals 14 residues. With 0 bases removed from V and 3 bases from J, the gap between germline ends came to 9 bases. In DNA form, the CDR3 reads TGTGCCAGCAGCTTGGTTTCGGCGGACTATGGCTACACCTTC. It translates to CASSLVSADYGYTF. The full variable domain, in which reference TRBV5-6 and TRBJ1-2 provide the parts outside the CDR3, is DAGVTQSPTHLIKTRGQQVTLRCSPKSGHDTVSWYQQALGQGPQFIFQYYEEEERQRGNFPDRFSGHQFPNYSSELNVNALLLGDSALYLCASSLVSADYGYTFGSGTRLTVV.

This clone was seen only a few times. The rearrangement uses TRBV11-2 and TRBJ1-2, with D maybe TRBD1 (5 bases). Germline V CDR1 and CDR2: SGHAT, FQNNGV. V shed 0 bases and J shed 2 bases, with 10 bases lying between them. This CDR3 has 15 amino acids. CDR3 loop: CASSLDWGRNYGYTF. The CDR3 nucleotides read TGTGCCAGCAGCTTAGATTGGGGACGGAACTATGGCTACACCTTC.